This T cell receptor beta chain originates from a study of cytomegalovirus exposure and HLA in healthy donors. Study at large: Inside one of the first data releases sat 75 million to 100 million unique TCRs taken from HLA-typed donors. Findings and limits, study-wide: The study recorded more than 150 TCR beta chains that were cytomegalovirus-associated.

Germline lookup yields CDR1 MGHRA and CDR2 YSYEKL. The length of the CDR3 is 15 residues. The trim removed 5 bases at V and 4 bases at J, leaving 10 bases unmatched. 13 Jbeta primers and 60 Vbeta primers were used for the PCR. The table came from immunoSEQ multiplex PCR; TCRdb's copy has only in-frame clones and leaves some out. Here the sample spans more than 110,000 clones, approximately 80% being singletons. In this sample, this clone turned up a few times. As yet, its antigen is unknown. The sample was PBMCs. This TCR was sampled from a man aged 30-40 years in good health and CMV-seropositive. The rearrangement links TRBV4-1 to TRBJ2-7; TRBD1 matches at 8 bases. This chain's CDR3 is CASSYRAGGRYEQYF. The DNA of the CDR3 is TGCGCCAGCAGCTACCGGGCAGGGGGCAGGTACGAGCAGTACTTC.